A single count supports the clone carrying this T cell receptor (beta chain). Its specificity is not known. The protocol was immunoSEQ multiplex PCR, while the TCRdb copy is restricted to in-frame clones and leaves out a portion. The table has some 2,500,000 clones, 80% to 95% seen once. V was cut by 5 bases and J by 3 bases, with 20 bases left in between. From germline, CDR1 is LNHDA and CDR2 SQIVND (reference sequence). The CDR3 extends over 16 amino acids. The data are from a study of shared clonotypes between healthy human individuals. Study-level points and caveats: Measured sharing among donors was expected to vary with sequencing depth. Non-shared clonotypes were found to have lower generation probabilities than the clonotypes that were shared by all four of the sorted-subset donors.

The sequence derives from a young man in good health. Some clones in this sample may be carry-over from other donors' samples. Sequenced: naive CD4+ T cells from PBMCs. Documented subset: CD45RA+ positively selected. The rearrangement joins TRBV19 to TRBJ2-7; no clear D. The CDR3 nucleotides read TGTGCCAGTAGTTTTGGTTTCCGGAATCCGATCTACGAGCAGTACTTC. Residues: CASSFGFRNPIYEQYF.